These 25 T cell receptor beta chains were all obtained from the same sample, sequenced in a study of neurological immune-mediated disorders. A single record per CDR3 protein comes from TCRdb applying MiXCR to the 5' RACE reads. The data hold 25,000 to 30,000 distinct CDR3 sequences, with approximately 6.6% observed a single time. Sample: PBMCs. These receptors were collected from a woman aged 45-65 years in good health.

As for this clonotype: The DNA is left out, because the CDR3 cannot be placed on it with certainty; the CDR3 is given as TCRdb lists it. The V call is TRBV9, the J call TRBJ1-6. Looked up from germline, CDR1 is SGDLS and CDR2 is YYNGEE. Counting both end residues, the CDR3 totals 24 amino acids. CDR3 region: CASSFYICSARGVGGGNYNSPLHF.

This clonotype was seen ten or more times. This CDR3 reads CASSADEGYGYTF. As DNA, the CDR3 is TGTGCCAGCAGTGCGGACGAGGGCTATGGCTACACCTTC. The chain recombines TRBV2 with TRBJ1-2, with D hard to call. The V gene lost 4 bases and the J gene lost 4 bases, with 10 bases spanning the gap. The CDR3 is 13 residues long. In germline, CDR1 is SNHLY, CDR2 FYNNEI.

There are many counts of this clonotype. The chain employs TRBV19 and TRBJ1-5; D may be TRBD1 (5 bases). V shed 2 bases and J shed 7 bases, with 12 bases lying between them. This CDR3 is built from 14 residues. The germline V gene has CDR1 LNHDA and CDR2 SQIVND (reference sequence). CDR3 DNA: TGTGCCAGTAGTATAATGGGGGATCTCCAGCCCCAGCATTTT. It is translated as CASSIMGDLQPQHF.

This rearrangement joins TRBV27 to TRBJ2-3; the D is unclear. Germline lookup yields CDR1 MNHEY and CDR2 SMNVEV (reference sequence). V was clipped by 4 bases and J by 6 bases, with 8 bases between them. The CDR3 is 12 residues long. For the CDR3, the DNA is TGTGCCAGCAGTTGGGGAACGGATACGCAGTATTTT. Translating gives CASSWGTDTQYF.

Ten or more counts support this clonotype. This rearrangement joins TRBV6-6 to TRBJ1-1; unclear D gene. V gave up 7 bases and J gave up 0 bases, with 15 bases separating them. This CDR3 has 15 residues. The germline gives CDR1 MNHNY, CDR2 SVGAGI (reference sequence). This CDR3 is CASILSPTLNTEAFF. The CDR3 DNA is TGTGCCAGCATTTTAAGCCCGACCTTGAACACTGAAGCTTTCTTT.

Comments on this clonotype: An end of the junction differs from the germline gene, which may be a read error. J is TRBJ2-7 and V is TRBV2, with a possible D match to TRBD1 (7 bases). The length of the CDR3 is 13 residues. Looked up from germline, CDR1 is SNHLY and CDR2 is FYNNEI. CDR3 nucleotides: TGTGCCATCAGTACAGGGGAGGCCTACGAGCAGTACTTC. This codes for CAISTGEAYEQYF.

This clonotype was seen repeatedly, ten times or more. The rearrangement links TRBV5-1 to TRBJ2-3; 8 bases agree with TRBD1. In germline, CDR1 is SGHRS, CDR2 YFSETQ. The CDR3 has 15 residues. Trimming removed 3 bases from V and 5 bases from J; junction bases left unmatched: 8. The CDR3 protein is CASSWGQARGDTQYF. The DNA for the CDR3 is TGCGCCAGCAGCTGGGGACAGGCGAGGGGAGATACGCAGTATTTT.

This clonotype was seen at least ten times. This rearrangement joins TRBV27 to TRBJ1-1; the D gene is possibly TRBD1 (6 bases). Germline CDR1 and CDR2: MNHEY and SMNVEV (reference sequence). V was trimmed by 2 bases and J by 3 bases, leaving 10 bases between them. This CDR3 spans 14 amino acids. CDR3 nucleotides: TGTGCCAGCAGTTTAGGGGGGCTTGACACTGAAGCTTTCTTT. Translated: CASSLGGLDTEAFF.

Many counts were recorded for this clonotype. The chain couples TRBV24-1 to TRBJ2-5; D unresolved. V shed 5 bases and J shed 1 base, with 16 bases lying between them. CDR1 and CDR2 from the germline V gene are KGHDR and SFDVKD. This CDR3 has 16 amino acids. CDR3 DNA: TGTGCCACCAGTGCCGGTAATAAGGGCGTCCAAGAGACCCAGTACTTC. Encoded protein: CATSAGNKGVQETQYF.

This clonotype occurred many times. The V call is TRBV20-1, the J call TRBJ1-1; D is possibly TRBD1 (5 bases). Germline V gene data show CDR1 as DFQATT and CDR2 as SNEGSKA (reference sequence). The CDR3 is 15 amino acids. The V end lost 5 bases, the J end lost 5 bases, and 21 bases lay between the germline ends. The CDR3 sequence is CSAYPGTPGGTEAFF. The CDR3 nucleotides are TGCAGTGCTTACCCGGGGACCCCCGGCGGGACTGAAGCTTTCTTT.

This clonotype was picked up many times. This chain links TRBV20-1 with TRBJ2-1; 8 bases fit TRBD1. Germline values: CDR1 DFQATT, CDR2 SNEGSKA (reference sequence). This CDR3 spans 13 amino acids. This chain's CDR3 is CSVAGQATNEQFF. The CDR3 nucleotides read TGCAGCGTCGCGGGACAGGCGACCAATGAGCAGTTCTTC.

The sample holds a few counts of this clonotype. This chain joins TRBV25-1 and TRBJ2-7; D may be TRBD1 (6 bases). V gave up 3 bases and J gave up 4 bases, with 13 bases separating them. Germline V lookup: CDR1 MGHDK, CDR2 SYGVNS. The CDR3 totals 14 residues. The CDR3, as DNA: TGTGCCAGCAGTGAGACAGGAAGCCTTTACGAGCAGTACTTC. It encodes CASSETGSLYEQYF.

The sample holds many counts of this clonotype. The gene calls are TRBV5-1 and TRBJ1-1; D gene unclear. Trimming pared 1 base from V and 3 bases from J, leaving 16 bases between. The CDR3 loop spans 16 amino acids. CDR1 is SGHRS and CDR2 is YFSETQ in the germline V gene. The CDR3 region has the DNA TGCGCCAGCAGCTTGCTTCTCTGGGGTGGAGACACTGAAGCTTTCTTT. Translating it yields CASSLLLWGGDTEAFF.

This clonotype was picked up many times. This chain's CDR3 is CASSPGPEETQYF. The CDR3 region has the DNA TGTGCCAGCAGCCCAGGACCGGAAGAGACCCAGTACTTC. The gene calls are TRBV7-2 and TRBJ2-5; D call uncertain. Germline CDR1 reads SGHTA; CDR2 reads FQGNSA. This CDR3 has 13 amino acids. Deletions cut 5 bases from V and 3 bases from J, with 10 bases between.

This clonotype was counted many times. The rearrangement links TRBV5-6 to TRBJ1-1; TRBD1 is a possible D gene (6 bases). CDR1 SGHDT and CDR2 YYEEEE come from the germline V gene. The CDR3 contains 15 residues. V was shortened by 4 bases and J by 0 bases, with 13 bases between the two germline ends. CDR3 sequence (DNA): TGTGCCAGCAGCCGGACAACAGGGATGAACACTGAAGCTTTCTTT. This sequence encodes CASSRTTGMNTEAFF.

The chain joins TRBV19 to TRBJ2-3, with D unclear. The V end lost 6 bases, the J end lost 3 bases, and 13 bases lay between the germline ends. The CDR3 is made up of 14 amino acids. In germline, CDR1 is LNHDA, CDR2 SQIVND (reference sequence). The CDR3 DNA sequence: TGTGCCAGTAGCTGGCAGGATCAGACAGATACGCAGTATTTT. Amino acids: CASSWQDQTDTQYF.

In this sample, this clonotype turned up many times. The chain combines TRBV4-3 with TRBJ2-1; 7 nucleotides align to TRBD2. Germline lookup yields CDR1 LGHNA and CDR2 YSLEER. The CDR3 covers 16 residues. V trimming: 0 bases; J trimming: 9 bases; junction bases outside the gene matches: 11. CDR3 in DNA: TGCGCCAGCAGCCAAGATTGGCTAGCGCGCGGGGGTGAGCAGTTCTTC. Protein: CASSQDWLARGGEQFF.

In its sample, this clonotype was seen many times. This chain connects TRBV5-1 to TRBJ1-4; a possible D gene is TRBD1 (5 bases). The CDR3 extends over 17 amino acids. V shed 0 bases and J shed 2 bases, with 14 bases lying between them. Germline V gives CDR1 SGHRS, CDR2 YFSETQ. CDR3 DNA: TGCGCCAGCAGCTTGGCCCCCGCGCAGGGCACTAATGAAAAACTGTTTTTT. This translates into CASSLAPAQGTNEKLFF.

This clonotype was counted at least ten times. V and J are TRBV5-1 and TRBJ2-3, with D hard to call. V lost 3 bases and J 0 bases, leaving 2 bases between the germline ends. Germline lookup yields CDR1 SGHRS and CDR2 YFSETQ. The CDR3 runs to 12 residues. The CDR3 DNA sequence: TGCGCCAGCAGCTCTAGCACAGATACGCAGTATTTT. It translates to CASSSSTDTQYF.

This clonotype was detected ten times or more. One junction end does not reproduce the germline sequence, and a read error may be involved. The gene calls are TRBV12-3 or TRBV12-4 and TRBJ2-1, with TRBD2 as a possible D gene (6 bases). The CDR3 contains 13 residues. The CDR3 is CASSVAEYNEQFF. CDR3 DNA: TGTGCCAGCAGTGTAGCGGAGTACAATGAGCAGTTCTTC.

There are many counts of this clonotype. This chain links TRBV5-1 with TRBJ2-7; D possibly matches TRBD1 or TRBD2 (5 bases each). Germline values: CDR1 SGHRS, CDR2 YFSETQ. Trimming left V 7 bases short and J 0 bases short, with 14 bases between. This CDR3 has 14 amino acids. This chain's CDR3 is CASGIGDDSYEQYF. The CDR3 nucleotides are TGCGCCAGCGGTATAGGGGACGACTCCTACGAGCAGTACTTC.

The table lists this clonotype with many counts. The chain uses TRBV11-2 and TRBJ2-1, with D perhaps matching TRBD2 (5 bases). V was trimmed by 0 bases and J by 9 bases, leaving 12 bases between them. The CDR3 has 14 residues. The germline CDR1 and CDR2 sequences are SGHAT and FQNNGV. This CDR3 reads CASSLDSLATEQFF. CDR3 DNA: TGTGCCAGCAGCTTAGATTCCCTAGCAACTGAGCAGTTCTTC.

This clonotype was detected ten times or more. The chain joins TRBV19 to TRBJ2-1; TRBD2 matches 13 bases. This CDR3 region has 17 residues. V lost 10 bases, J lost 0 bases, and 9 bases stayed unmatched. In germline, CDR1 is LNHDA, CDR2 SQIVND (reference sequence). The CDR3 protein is CATRGTSGVSSYNEQFF. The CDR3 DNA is TGTGCCACCCGGGGGACTAGCGGGGTTAGCTCCTACAATGAGCAGTTCTTC.

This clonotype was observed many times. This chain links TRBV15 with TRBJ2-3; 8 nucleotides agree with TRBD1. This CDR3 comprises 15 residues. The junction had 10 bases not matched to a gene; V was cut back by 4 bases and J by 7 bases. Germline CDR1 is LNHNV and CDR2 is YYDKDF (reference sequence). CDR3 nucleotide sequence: TGTGCCACCAGCACCTCCGGGACAGGAAGGAATACGCAGTATTTT. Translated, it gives CATSTSGTGRNTQYF.

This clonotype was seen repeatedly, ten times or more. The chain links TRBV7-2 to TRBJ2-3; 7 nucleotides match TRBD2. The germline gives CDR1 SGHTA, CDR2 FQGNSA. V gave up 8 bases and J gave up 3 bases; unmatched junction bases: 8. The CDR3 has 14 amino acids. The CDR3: CASGRNSGTDTQYF. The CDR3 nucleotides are TGTGCCAGCGGTCGGAATAGCGGGACAGATACGCAGTATTTT. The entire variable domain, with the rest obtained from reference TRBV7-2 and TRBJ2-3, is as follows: GAGVSQSPSNKVTEKGKDVELRCDPISGHTALYWYRQSLGQGLEFLIYFQGNSAPDKSGLPSDRFSAERTGGSVSTLTIQRTQQEDSAVYLCASGRNSGTDTQYFGPGTRLTVL.